A selection of T cell receptor beta chains follows, all from one sample in a study of T cell repertoires in cytomegalovirus infection. These receptors are not linked to any known antigen. One entry per CDR3 protein results from TCRdb running MiXCR on the reads. This table holds about 570,000 distinct CDR3 sequences, around two fifths found once. The sample consisted of cultured PBMCs, taken from culture after CMV antigen stimulation. These TCRs come from a human donor in good health (CMV status not recorded). Some clones in this sample may be carry-over from other donors' samples. Each CDR3 is given with its conserved first and last residue.

cdr3_aa	v_call	cdr3_length	j_call
CSATPGPIYEQYF	TRBV20-1	13	TRBJ2-7
CASSPTTGVADTIYF	TRBV27	15	TRBJ1-3
CAISEGPGATDTQYF	TRBV10-3	15	TRBJ2-3
CASSLISYEQYF	TRBV7-2	12	TRBJ2-7
CSGDFGGETQYF	TRBV20-1	12	TRBJ2-5
CASSIDSYQPQHF	TRBV19	13	TRBJ1-5
CATSIGNSNQPQHF	TRBV15	14	TRBJ1-5
CASSPLDRGFGLETQYF	TRBV7-2	17	TRBJ2-5
CASRGGQVNTEAFF	TRBV6-5	14	TRBJ1-1
CASSPGLGLAGVAGANVLTF	TRBV4-1	20	TRBJ2-6
CASSLSGAVTDTQYF	TRBV5-5	15	TRBJ2-3
CASSLDVRGSYEQYF	TRBV7-2	15	TRBJ2-7
CASSLFPGRSYNEQFF	TRBV27	16	TRBJ2-1
CASSPPSRSDEQFF	TRBV18	14	TRBJ2-1